In this sample, the clone carrying this T cell receptor beta chain turned up many times. Its antigen is as yet unknown. The sample comes from a study of CD8+CD57+ T cells in acquired aplastic anemia. Study-level points and caveats: Some 29 CD8+ CDR3 sequences were shared between patients and controls. For CD8+ Simpson's diversity, patients and controls showed no significant difference.

It was genomic DNA that served as the template for profiling TCR beta VDJ and CDR3. Each CDR3 protein gets one entry after TCRdb re-called the reads with MiXCR. The sample includes some 190,000 distinct CDR3 sequences, approximately 46% of them seen just once. V trimming: 5 bases; J trimming: 6 bases; junction bases outside the gene matches: 18. Germline V gene sequence: CDR1 SGHTA, CDR2 FQGNSA. The CDR3 sequence is 17 residues long. The source is a human donor in good health. The sequenced sample was sorted CD4+, CD8+, or CD8+CD57+ T cells (not recorded which) from PBMCs. V is TRBV7-2 and J is TRBJ1-1, with 7 bases lining up with TRBD1. CDR3 coding DNA: TGTGCCAGCAGCCGAGGAAGCGCAATAGGGGGCGCATCTGAAGCTTTCTTT. Residues: CASSRGSAIGGASEAFF.